In its sample, the clone carrying this T cell receptor (beta chain) was seen many times. The antigen is undetermined. The data are from a study of T-cell reconstitution after alpha-beta-depleted transplantation in children. Unmatched junction bases numbered 3, after V lost 2 bases and J lost 0 bases. Germline CDR1 is MNHEY and CDR2 is SMNVEV (reference sequence). This CDR3 has 15 residues. For TCRbeta, the library was prepared with unique molecular identifiers. In TCRdb, the PCR reads were re-called with MiXCR into one record per CDR3 protein. Of approximately 490,000 distinct CDR3 sequences listed, roughly 10% are singletons. Study-wide findings and caveats: Where alpha-beta T cells came from about two months after transplant was reportedly several hundred expanded graft clones.

The sequence was collected from a child between 2 and 9 years old with inherited bone marrow failure, due to receive a stem cell transplant. The rearrangement links TRBV27 to TRBJ1-1, with 7 bases matching TRBD1. Sequences were derived from PBMCs, sampled before TCRalphabeta/CD19-depleted stem cell transplant. The CDR3 region is CASSLKGAVNTEAFF. The DNA of the CDR3 is TGTGCCAGCAGTTTAAAGGGGGCGGTGAACACTGAAGCTTTCTTT.